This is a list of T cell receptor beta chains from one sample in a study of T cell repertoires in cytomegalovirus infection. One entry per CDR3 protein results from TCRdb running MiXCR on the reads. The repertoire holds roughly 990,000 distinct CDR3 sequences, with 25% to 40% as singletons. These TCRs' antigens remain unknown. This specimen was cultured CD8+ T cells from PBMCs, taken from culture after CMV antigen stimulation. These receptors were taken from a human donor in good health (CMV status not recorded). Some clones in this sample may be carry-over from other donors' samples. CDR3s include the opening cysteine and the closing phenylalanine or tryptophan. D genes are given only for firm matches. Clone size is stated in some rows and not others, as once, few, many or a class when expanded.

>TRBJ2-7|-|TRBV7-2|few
CASSHRQEIFYEQYF
TGTGCCAGCAGCCACCGACAGGAAATTTTCTACGAGCAGTACTTC
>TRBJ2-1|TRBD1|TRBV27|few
CASQPHRGRYEQFF
TGTGCCAGCCAACCCCACAGGGGGCGGTATGAGCAGTTCTTC
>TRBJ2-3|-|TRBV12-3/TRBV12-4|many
CASTDTDTQYF
TGTGCCAGCACCGATACAGATACGCAGTATTTT
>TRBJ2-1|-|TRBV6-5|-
CASSTRTAQRGEQFF
TGTGCCAGCAGTACACGGACAGCTCAAAGGGGTGAGCAGTTCTTC
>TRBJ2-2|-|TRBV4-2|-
CASSQGDLNTGELFF
TGTGCCAGCAGCCAAGGCGATTTGAACACCGGGGAGCTGTTTTTT
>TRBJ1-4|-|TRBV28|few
CASSLPQSNEKLFF
TGTGCCAGCAGTTTGCCACAGAGTAATGAAAAACTGTTTTTT
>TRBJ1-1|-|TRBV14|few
CASNQRLGTEAFF
TGTGCCAGCAACCAAAGGTTGGGCACTGAAGCTTTCTTT
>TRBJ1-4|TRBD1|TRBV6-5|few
CASSSSTGGHNEKLFF
TGTGCCAGCAGTTCGTCGACAGGGGGCCATAATGAAAAACTGTTTTTT
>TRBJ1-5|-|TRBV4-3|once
CASSQEGGKGPQHF
TGCGCCAGCAGCCAAGAGGGGGGGAAGGGGCCCCAGCATTTT
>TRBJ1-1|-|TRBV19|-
CASSIFGRGEAFF
TGTGCCAGTAGTATATTCGGTCGGGGCGAAGCTTTCTTT
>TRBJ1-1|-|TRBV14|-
CASSPRYDTEAFF
TGTGCCAGCAGCCCTCGCTACGACACTGAAGCTTTCTTT
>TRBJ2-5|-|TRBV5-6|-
CASRPARPAKAVKAQETQYF
TGTGCCAGCAGGCCGGCTCGACCGGCTAAAGCCGTGAAGGCCCAAGAGACCCAGTACTTC
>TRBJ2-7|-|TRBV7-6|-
CASSYSLALAYEQYF
TGTGCCAGCAGCTATTCCTTAGCGTTGGCCTACGAGCAGTACTTC
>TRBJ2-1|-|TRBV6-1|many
CASRTFSYNEQFF
TGTGCCAGCAGGACTTTCTCCTACAATGAGCAGTTCTTC
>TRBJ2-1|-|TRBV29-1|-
CSVDEDRHNEQFF
TGCAGCGTCGATGAGGATCGGCACAATGAGCAGTTCTTC
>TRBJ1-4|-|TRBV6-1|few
CASSEAGGNNEKLFF
TGTGCCAGCAGTGAAGCGGGAGGGAATAATGAAAAACTGTTTTTT
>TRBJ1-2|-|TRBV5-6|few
CASSSPGFHGYTF
TGTGCCAGCAGCTCCCCAGGATTTCATGGCTACACCTTC
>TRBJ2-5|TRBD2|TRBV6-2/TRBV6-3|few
CATSWTSGETQYF
TGTGCCACATCCTGGACTAGCGGAGAGACCCAGTACTTC
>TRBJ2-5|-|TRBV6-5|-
CASSYHTLETQYF
TGTGCCAGCAGTTACCACACCCTAGAGACCCAGTACTTC
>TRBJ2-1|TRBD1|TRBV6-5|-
CASSDEDREDEQFF
TGTGCCAGCAGTGACGAGGACAGGGAGGATGAGCAGTTCTTC
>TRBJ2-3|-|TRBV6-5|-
CASSYPLQYF
TGTGCCAGCAGTTACCCCCTGCAGTATTTT
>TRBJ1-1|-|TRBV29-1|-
CSVETDRNTEAFF
TGCAGCGTTGAGACGGACAGGAACACTGAAGCTTTCTTT
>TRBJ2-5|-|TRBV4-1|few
CASSQGQDQTQYF
TGCGCCAGCAGCCAAGGGCAGGACCAGACCCAGTACTTC
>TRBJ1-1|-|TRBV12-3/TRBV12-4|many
CASSLSPRGDTEAFF
TGTGCCAGCAGTTTAAGTCCCAGGGGAGACACTGAAGCTTTCTTT
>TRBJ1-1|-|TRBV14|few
CASSHRGPEAFF
TGTGCCAGCAGCCACCGAGGCCCTGAAGCTTTCTTT
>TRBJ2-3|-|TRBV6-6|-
CASGRPGETQYF
TGTGCCAGCGGCCGCCCTGGGGAGACGCAGTATTTT
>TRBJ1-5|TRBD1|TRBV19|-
CATGQGAINQPQHF
TGTGCCACCGGACAGGGGGCCATTAATCAGCCCCAGCATTTT
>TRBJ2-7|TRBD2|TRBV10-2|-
CASSEIPGEGSYEQYF
TGCGCCAGCAGTGAGATCCCCGGGGAGGGTTCCTACGAGCAGTACTTC
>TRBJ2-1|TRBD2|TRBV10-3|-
CAISESGGGAYEQFF
TGTGCCATCAGTGAGTCTGGCGGGGGGGCCTATGAGCAGTTCTTC
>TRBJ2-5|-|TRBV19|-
CASSINPAPGETQYF
TGTGCCAGTAGTATAAACCCCGCCCCCGGAGAGACCCAGTACTTC
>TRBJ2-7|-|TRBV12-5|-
CASGLSGEYYEQYF
TGTGCTAGTGGACTGAGCGGTGAGTACTACGAGCAGTACTTC
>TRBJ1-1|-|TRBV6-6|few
CASSYPNGMAEAFF
TGTGCCAGCAGTTACCCTAATGGTATGGCTGAAGCTTTCTTT
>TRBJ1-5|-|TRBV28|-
CASSFNTNSKQPQHF
TGTGCCAGCAGTTTTAACACCAATAGCAAACAGCCCCAGCATTTT
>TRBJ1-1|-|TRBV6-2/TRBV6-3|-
CASSRAKGVITEAFF
TGTGCCAGCAGTCGAGCTAAGGGAGTGATCACTGAAGCTTTCTTT
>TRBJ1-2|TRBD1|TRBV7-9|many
CASSLGSGTGEGYTF
TGTGCCAGCAGCTTAGGGTCCGGGACAGGGGAAGGCTACACCTTC
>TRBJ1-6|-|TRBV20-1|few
CSARGLGDPPLHF
TGCAGTGCTAGAGGACTTGGGGATCCACCCCTCCACTTT
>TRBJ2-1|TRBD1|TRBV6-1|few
CASSEGTEYNEQFF
TGTGCCAGCAGTGAGGGGACAGAATACAATGAGCAGTTCTTC
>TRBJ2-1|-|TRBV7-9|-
CASSFKQTYNEQFF
TGTGCCAGCAGCTTCAAACAGACGTACAATGAGCAGTTCTTC
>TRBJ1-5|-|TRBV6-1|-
CGSEAATSMSQPQHF
TGTGGCAGTGAAGCCGCGACATCAATGTCTCAGCCCCAGCATTTT
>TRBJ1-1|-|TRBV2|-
CASSRTASTEAFF
TGTGCCAGCAGTCGGACAGCTAGCACTGAAGCTTTCTTT
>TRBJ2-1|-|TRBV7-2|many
CASSLFSIGYNEQFF
TGTGCCAGCAGCTTATTCAGCATCGGGTACAATGAGCAGTTCTTC
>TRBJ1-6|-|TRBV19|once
CASSIEAGLNSPIHF
TGTGCCAGTAGTATCGAAGCAGGGCTCAATTCACCCATCCACTTT
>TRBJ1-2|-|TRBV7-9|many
CASSLVPNYGYTF
TGTGCCAGCAGCTTAGTACCCAACTATGGCTACACCTTC
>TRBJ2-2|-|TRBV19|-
CASSTGQGTPFRELFF
TGTGCCAGTAGTACAGGACAAGGAACCCCTTTTAGGGAGCTGTTTTTT
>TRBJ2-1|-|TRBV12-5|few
CASGSDMSSYNEQFF
TGTGCTAGTGGTTCAGACATGAGCTCCTACAATGAGCAGTTCTTC
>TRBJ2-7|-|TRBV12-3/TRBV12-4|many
CASSSRDGAYEQYF
TGTGCCAGCAGTTCCCGGGACGGCGCCTACGAGCAGTACTTC
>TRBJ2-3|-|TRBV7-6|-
CASSRGNEEGKYF
TGTGCCAGCAGCAGGGGTAATGAGGAGGGGAAGTATTTT
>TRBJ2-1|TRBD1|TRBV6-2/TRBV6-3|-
CASSTPGQGFYNEQFF
TGTGCCAGCAGTACCCCAGGACAGGGTTTCTACAATGAGCAGTTCTTC
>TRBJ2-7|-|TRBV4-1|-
CASSQDSGFSYEQYF
TGCGCCAGCAGCCAAGATAGTGGGTTCTCCTACGAGCAGTACTTC
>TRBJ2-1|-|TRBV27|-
CASSSSGDPQFF
TGTGCCAGCAGTTCTTCAGGGGATCCGCAGTTCTTC
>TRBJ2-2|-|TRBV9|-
CASSVGWDTGELFF
TGTGCCAGCAGCGTGGGGTGGGACACCGGGGAGCTGTTTTTT
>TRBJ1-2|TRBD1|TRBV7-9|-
CASSGTSGTGLNYGYTF
TGTGCCAGCAGCGGGACGTCCGGGACAGGGTTAAACTATGGCTACACCTTC
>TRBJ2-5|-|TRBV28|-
CASSLSFIAPPETQYF
TGTGCCAGCAGTCTCTCTTTCATCGCGCCCCCAGAGACCCAGTACTTC
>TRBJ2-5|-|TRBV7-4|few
CASSLVSKWGHSQETQYF
TGTGCCAGCAGCTTAGTATCAAAGTGGGGACATAGCCAAGAGACCCAGTACTTC
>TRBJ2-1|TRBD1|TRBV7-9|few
CASSRTTGTGESGGTYNEQFF
TGTGCCAGCAGCCGAACGACCGGGACAGGGGAATCGGGTGGGACATACAATGAGCAGTTCTTC
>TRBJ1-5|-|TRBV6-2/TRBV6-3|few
CASTKQGQPQHF
TGTGCCAGCACGAAACAGGGCCAGCCCCAGCATTTT
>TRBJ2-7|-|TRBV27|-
CASSYLGQAHSYEQYF
TGTGCCAGCAGTTATTTAGGGCAGGCGCACTCCTACGAGCAGTACTTC
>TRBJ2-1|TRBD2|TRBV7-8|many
CASSLELRGGLFNEQFF
TGTGCCAGCAGCTTAGAGCTCCGGGGGGGCCTTTTCAATGAGCAGTTCTTC
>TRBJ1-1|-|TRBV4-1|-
CASSQERMNTEAFF
TGCGCCAGCAGCCAAGAGCGGATGAACACTGAAGCTTTCTTT
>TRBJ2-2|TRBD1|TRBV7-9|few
CASSSRDRAITGELFF
TGTGCCAGCAGCTCCCGGGACAGGGCGATTACCGGGGAGCTGTTTTTT